Sequencing of this TCR beta chain was carried out in a study of cytomegalovirus exposure and HLA in healthy donors. Study-wide points: In an earlier analysis, about 87% or about 30%: the productive usage of most TCR beta V segments.

This PCR relied on a set of 60 Vbeta primers and 13 Jbeta primers. Method: immunoSEQ multiplex PCR; TCRdb's copy keeps in-frame clones and lacks some. Among a few hundred thousand clones listed, around 90% were seen once. This clone was seen just once. Antigen specificity is unknown. Per the germline V gene, CDR1 is SGHRS and CDR2 is YFSETQ. J was trimmed by 0 bases and V by 5 bases; bases with no gene match: 6. This CDR3 contains 17 residues. The sample taken for sequencing was PBMCs. The clonotype originates from a girl aged 2-15 years in good health and CMV-seronegative. This chain joins TRBV5-1 and TRBJ2-2, with 11 bases aligning to TRBD2. As DNA, the CDR3 is TGCGCCAGCAGTCCACTAGCGGGGGTGACGAACACCGGGGAGCTGTTTTTT. This translates into CASSPLAGVTNTGELFF.